The T cell receptor beta chain described here comes from a study of blood T cell repertoires in COVID-19. In the study overall: The origin of the acute and convalescent COVID-19 samples was the United States, Italy and Spain.

The J segment lost 11 bases and the V segment lost 3 bases, leaving 9 bases of the junction unmatched. CDR3 length: 15 residues. Looked up from germline, CDR1 is KGHDR and CDR2 is SFDVKD. The sample holds one count of this clone. In the authors' workflow: The assay estimated nucleated cells by amplifying reference gene primers. The method was immunoSEQ multiplex PCR; TCRdb's version includes in-frame clones alone and lacks a portion of them. V, J and clone size are taken as reported in that table, and D and trimming were inferred from the DNA itself. The sample includes under 140,000 clones, approximately 65% of them seen just once.

The V gene is TRBV24-1, the J gene TRBJ1-5; 10 bases agree with TRBD1. This receptor was obtained from a woman aged 60-75 years with acute or convalescent COVID-19. Sequenced input: peripheral blood. The DNA of the CDR3 is TGTGCCACCAGTGATGGGGGACAGGGGAATATGGCCCAGCATTTT. It yields the protein CATSDGGQGNMAQHF.